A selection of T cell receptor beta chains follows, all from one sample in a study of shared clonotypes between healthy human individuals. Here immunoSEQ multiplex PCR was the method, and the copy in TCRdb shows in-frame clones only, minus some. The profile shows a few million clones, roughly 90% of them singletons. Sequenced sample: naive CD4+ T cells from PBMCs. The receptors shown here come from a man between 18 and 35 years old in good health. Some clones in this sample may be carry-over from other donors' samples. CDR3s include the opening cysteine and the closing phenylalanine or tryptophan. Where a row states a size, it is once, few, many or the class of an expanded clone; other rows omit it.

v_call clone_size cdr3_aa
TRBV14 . CASSHFSYNEQFF
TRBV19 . CASSIALGDIGPYEQYF
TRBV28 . CASSPRVGYTF
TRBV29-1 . CSVGDRGDQPQHF
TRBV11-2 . CASTPGGAGAQYF
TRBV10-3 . CAISESQETQYF
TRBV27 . CASSLGASHLSYEQYF
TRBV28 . CASSSSRAYGYTF
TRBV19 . CASSPPLSLRGEQFF
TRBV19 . CASSIRAGSTDTQYF
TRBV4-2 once CASSQDSRTSETDTQYF
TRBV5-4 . CASSFRGGGASTDTQYF
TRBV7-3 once CASSLAGGAGYNEQFF
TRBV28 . CASSLLAGSLSTAKNIQYF
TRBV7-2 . CASSRGRQGSGNEQFF
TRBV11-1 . CASNIADTQYF
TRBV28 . CASSSPVITEAFF
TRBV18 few CASSPRAGGGNTEAFF
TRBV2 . CASSPDRGQVYTEAFF
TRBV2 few CASSEASGYTF
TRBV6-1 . CASSGTERLMNTEAFF
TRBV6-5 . CASRRGQYNNQPQHF
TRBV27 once CASSSPLSTDTQYF
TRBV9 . CASSVAGTPYQPQHF
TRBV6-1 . CASSPGPLGVYEQYF
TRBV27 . CASSLVPRQGRQPQHF
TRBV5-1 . CASSLGAVANYGYTF
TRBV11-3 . CASSLGSQRADTQYF
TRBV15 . CATSRDGRVRQPQHF
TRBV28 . CASRAQGDSEKLFF
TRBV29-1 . CSVRTSGSEDTQYF
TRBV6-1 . CASSVGFGRVETQYF
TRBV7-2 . CASSLGGGIIEAFF
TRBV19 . CASSRTGVPNQPQHF
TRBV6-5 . CASTRGRPSYGYTF
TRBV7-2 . CASSLVPSGRTPGKETQYF
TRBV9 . CASSVGVSGRRTGELFF
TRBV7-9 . CASSPRRTTDTQYF
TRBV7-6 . CASSSLRDTQYF
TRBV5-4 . CASSQGQGNNSPLHF
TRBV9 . CASSVVNLLFQPQHF
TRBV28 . CASSSQRSGTSTDTQYF
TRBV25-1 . CASRVGEDGYTF
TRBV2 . CASSESLYEQYF
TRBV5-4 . CASSLSPRGSYEQYF
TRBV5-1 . CASSPLRDSRKETQYF
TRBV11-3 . CASSLVPSETDTQYF
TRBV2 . CASSDWGQAFF
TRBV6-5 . CASSRTTNEKLFF
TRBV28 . CASSLGTLGAGTREQYF
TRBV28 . CASSLREPQHF
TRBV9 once CASRRATGGIKPHEQYF
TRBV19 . CASSRQREYNEQFF
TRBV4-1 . CASSRPGQGPTGELFF
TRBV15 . CATTQFRVMDTEAFF